Each of the 24 T cell receptor beta chains below was sequenced from the same sample in a study of PD-L1 blockade in urothelial cancer. The assay was immunoSEQ multiplex PCR, and TCRdb's table has in-frame clones only and misses some. The table records around 100,000 clones, about 91% of them present only once. This specimen was PBMCs, taken around atezolizumab (anti-PD-L1) treatment. These TCRs come from a woman of 80 years or more with urothelial cancer.

Written as DNA, the CDR3 is TGCGCCAGCAGCCAAGGTACCGGGACAGTGACAGATACGCAGTATTTT. It encodes CASSQGTGTVTDTQYF. J is TRBJ2-3 and V is TRBV4-1; 7 positions match TRBD1. The germline V gene encodes CDR1 MGHRA and CDR2 YSYEKL. The V gene end was trimmed by 1 base and the J gene end by 3 bases; junction bases not matched to a gene: 7. The CDR3 covers 16 residues.

This rearrangement joins TRBV7-3 to TRBJ2-3; perhaps TRBD2 as D (5 bases). This CDR3 has 14 residues. The V end was cut by 2 bases, the J end by 8 bases, with 14 bases between. Germline V gene data show CDR1 as SGHTA and CDR2 as FQGTGA. CDR3 nucleotide sequence: TGTGCCAGCAGCTTAGTGGACTCCGGAGGTACGCAGTATTTT. Translation gives CASSLVDSGGTQYF.

This clone showed up just a few times. The DNA for the CDR3 is TGTGCCAGTAGTATTTCCCAGGGTATTGGCTATGGCTACACCTTC. The encoded protein is CASSISQGIGYGYTF. The chain has TRBV19 and TRBJ1-2; tentatively, D is TRBD1 (5 bases). The CDR3 consists of 15 residues. Germline loops: CDR1 LNHDA, CDR2 SQIVND (reference sequence). Between the trimmed V and J ends, which lost 3 bases and 4 bases, there was a span of 15 bases.

The rearrangement uses TRBV5-4 and TRBJ2-2, with D perhaps matching TRBD2 (7 bases). The CDR3 consists of 16 residues. Germline-derived CDR1 and CDR2 are SGHNT and YYREEE (reference sequence). V lost 2 bases and J 4 bases, leaving 15 bases between the germline ends. The CDR3 nucleotides are TGTGCCAGCAGCTTAGGGGGGGATGGTGGCACCGGGGAGCTGTTTTTT. Translating it yields CASSLGGDGGTGELFF.

The J gene is TRBJ2-7, the V gene TRBV2; D is perhaps TRBD1 (5 bases). V lost 6 bases and J lost 0, with 9 bases in between. Germline CDR1 reads SNHLY; CDR2 reads FYNNEI. CDR3 length equals 13 residues. CDR3 coding DNA: TGTGCCAGCAGCAGGGAACTCTCCTACGAGCAGTACTTC. This translates into CASSRELSYEQYF.

This sequence joins TRBV30 and TRBJ2-5; possible D gene TRBD1, 5 bases. The J call may be wrong; the DNA end is better matched by TRBJ2-7. The CDR3 runs 13 residues. Germline V gene data show CDR1 as GTSNPN and CDR2 as SVGIG (reference sequence). CDR3 protein: CAYSGPNSYEQYF. In nucleotides, the CDR3 is TGTGCTTACTCAGGGCCCAACTCCTACGAGCAGTACTTC.

V is TRBV5-6 and J is TRBJ2-5; D is possibly TRBD2 (5 bases). The CDR3 has 12 residues. Trimming removed 4 bases at V and 5 bases at J, with 9 bases between. Germline loops: CDR1 SGHDT, CDR2 YYEEEE. CDR3: CASSPGVETQYF. In DNA, the CDR3 is TGTGCCAGCAGCCCCGGGGTGGAGACCCAGTACTTC.

This chain uses TRBV5-1 with TRBJ1-1; 10 bases are a match to TRBD1. CDR3 length equals 14 residues. The V gene's germline CDR1 is SGHRS and CDR2 YFSETQ. Losses at the gene ends were 0 bases for V and 5 bases for J; bases not matched to a gene: 1. CDR3 nucleotides: TGCGCCAGCAGCTTGGGACAGGGGGCGACTGAAGCTTTCTTT. This sequence encodes CASSLGQGATEAFF.

The V call is TRBV6-5, the J call TRBJ1-2; perhaps TRBD1 as D (5 bases). Per germline, CDR1 MNHEY and CDR2 SVGAGI. Trimming shortened V by 0 bases and J by 4 bases, and 12 bases separated the two germline ends. The CDR3 has 15 amino acids. CDR3 nucleotides: TGTGCCAGCAGTTACTCGCGGGGCGCGGTCTATGGCTACACCTTC. Translating gives CASSYSRGAVYGYTF.

The V and J genes are TRBV6-5 and TRBJ2-7, with 11 bases aligning to TRBD2. This CDR3 contains 13 residues. Germline loops: CDR1 MNHEY, CDR2 SVGAGI. V lost 8 bases and J lost 1; bases outside the gene matches: 1. CDR3 in DNA: TGTGCCAGCGGGACTAGCGGATCCTACGAGCAGTACTTC. It yields the protein CASGTSGSYEQYF.

The chain joins TRBV6-1 to TRBJ2-5; 10 bases match TRBD2. V shed 2 bases and J 2 bases; nucleotides not matched to a gene: 5. Germline CDR1 reads MNHNS; CDR2 reads SASEGT. The CDR3 extends over 16 amino acids. The CDR3 coding sequence is TGTGCCAGCAGTGAAATGATTAGCGGGGGGCAAGAGACCCAGTACTTC. It codes for CASSEMISGGQETQYF.

The chain couples TRBV19 to TRBJ2-7, with 8 bases fitting TRBD2. This CDR3 spans 14 amino acids. Germline assignment: CDR1 LNHDA and CDR2 SQIVND (reference sequence). Trimming took 6 bases from V and 3 from J; bases not matched to a gene: 7. The CDR3, as DNA: TGTGCCAGTAGGATGGGCCTAGCGGGCTACGAGCAGTACTTC. This gives the protein CASRMGLAGYEQYF.

The CDR3 DNA reads as TGTGCCAGCAGCTTGGAATTCGCCGGGGAGCTGTTTTTT. It codes for CASSLEFAGELFF. The rearrangement uses TRBV5-4 and TRBJ2-2; D unresolved. The V end was cut by 0 bases, the J end by 6 bases, with 6 bases between. CDR3 length: 13 amino acids. CDR1 is SGHNT and CDR2 is YYREEE in the germline V gene (reference sequence).

The V gene is TRBV19, the J gene TRBJ1-2; 9 nucleotides line up with TRBD1. CDR3 length: 12 amino acids. The V and J ends lost 5 bases and 6 bases, in that order; junction bases with no gene match: 1. Germline V CDR1 and CDR2: LNHDA, SQIVND (reference sequence). The CDR3 spells CASSRQGDGYTF. CDR3 nucleotide sequence: TGTGCCAGTAGTCGACAGGGGGATGGCTACACCTTC.

The chain joins TRBV28 to TRBJ1-2; D is unclear. The CDR3 is 12 residues long. With 2 bases removed from V and 4 bases from J, the gap between germline ends came to 5 bases. In germline, CDR1 is MDHEN, CDR2 SYDVKM. CDR3 sequence (DNA): TGTGCCAGCAGTTTAACGGGCTATGGCTACACCTTC. Protein: CASSLTGYGYTF.

This chain joins TRBV19 and TRBJ2-2, with 8 bases matching TRBD1. Per germline, CDR1 LNHDA and CDR2 SQIVND (reference sequence). V dropped 3 bases and J dropped 6; count of bases not matched to a gene: 3. This CDR3 has 14 amino acids. The CDR3 loop is CASSIRGLPGELFF. DNA of the CDR3: TGTGCCAGTAGTATCAGGGGGCTGCCCGGGGAGCTGTTTTTT.

The rearrangement uses TRBV27 and TRBJ2-1, with 8 bases matching TRBD2. The length of the CDR3 is 16 residues. Germline V gene data show CDR1 as MNHEY and CDR2 as SMNVEV (reference sequence). The J segment lost 6 bases and the V segment lost 6 bases, leaving 13 bases of the junction unmatched. The CDR3 region has the DNA TGTGCCAGCAGGGCACGGGGGGGGGATTTCTTCAATGAGCAGTTCTTC. This gives the protein CASRARGGDFFNEQFF.

This clone was seen only once. The rearrangement links TRBV2 to TRBJ2-2; TRBD1 aligns across 8 bases. CDR3 length: 15 amino acids. Germline V lookup: CDR1 SNHLY, CDR2 FYNNEI. The V segment lost 6 bases and the J segment 3 bases; nucleotides outside the gene matches: 6. The CDR3 reads CASRQDRVDTGELFF. As DNA, the CDR3 is TGTGCCAGCAGGCAGGACAGGGTTGACACCGGGGAGCTGTTTTTT.

The rearrangement links TRBV30 to TRBJ1-3; D is unclear. The germline V and J ends were trimmed by 3 bases and 2 bases, with 11 bases remaining between them. This CDR3 contains 14 residues. The V gene's germline CDR1 is GTSNPN and CDR2 SVGIG (reference sequence). The CDR3 spells CAWSRGDPGNTIYF. In DNA form, the CDR3 reads TGTGCCTGGAGCCGCGGGGATCCTGGAAACACCATATATTTT.

The chain carries TRBV6-5 and TRBJ1-5; no firm D call. This CDR3 contains 14 residues. Germline lookup yields CDR1 MNHEY and CDR2 SVGAGI. V gave up 5 bases and J gave up 2 bases, with 10 bases separating them. In nucleotides, the CDR3 is TGTGCCAGCAGTCCCCTTCTTGGCAATCAGCCCCAGCATTTT. It encodes CASSPLLGNQPQHF.

The chain is built from TRBV2 and TRBJ1-2, with 7 bases matching TRBD1. CDR3 length equals 13 residues. Looked up from germline, CDR1 is SNHLY and CDR2 is FYNNEI. V shed 4 bases, J shed 10 bases, and the junction held 9 bases outside the gene matches. CDR3 nucleotides: TGTGCCAGCAGTGGGGAGACAGGGAGTCACTACACCTTC. Translated: CASSGETGSHYTF.

V gene TRBV15 combines with J gene TRBJ2-7; the D gene is possibly TRBD2 (6 bases). CDR1 is LNHNV, CDR2 YYDKDF, per germline (reference sequence). The CDR3 is 15 amino acids. V shed 1 base and J shed 1 base, with 11 bases lying between them. The CDR3 protein is CATSRVDRGSYEQYF. CDR3 sequence (DNA): TGTGCCACCAGCAGAGTCGATCGGGGGTCCTACGAGCAGTACTTC. The variable domain in full, completed from reference TRBV15 and TRBJ2-7, reads DAMVIQNPRYQVTQFGKPVTLSCSQTLNHNVMYWYQQKSSQAPKLLFHYYDKDFNNEADTPDNFQSRRPNTSFCFLDIRSPGLGDTAMYLCATSRVDRGSYEQYFGPGTRLTVT.

This clone has just one count. The genes are TRBV11-2 and TRBJ2-1; TRBD2 might be the D (7 bases). The CDR3 is 17 residues long. V was pared by 4 bases and J by 3 bases, with 19 bases between. Per germline, CDR1 SGHAT and CDR2 FQNNGV. The CDR3 DNA sequence: TGTGCCAGCAGCTCCCACGGAGGGGGGGGCCTCTACAATGAGCAGTTCTTC. This translates into CASSSHGGGGLYNEQFF.

This chain links TRBV27 with TRBJ2-1, with TRBD2 identical over 13 bases. V was clipped by 4 bases and J by 8 bases; unmatched bases: 11. CDR1 is MNHEY, CDR2 SMNVEV, per germline (reference sequence). The CDR3 totals 17 residues. In DNA, the CDR3 is TGTGCCAGCAGTTACACCCCACTAGCGGGAGGGTATGATGAGCAGTTCTTC. Amino acid sequence: CASSYTPLAGGYDEQFF.